This T cell receptor (beta chain) was recovered during a study of T-cell reconstitution after alpha-beta-depleted transplantation in children. Broader study findings: Some patients' high day-60 TCRbeta diversity was attributed to recipient cells surviving conditioning. Several hundred expanded graft clones reportedly gave rise to the alpha-beta T cells present about two months after transplant. Fresh T-cell production supplied most of the T-cell counts and diversity seen one year after transplant.

A TCRbeta library incorporating unique molecular identifiers was prepared. TCRdb redid the calling of the PCR reads with MiXCR, one entry per CDR3 protein. Seen here are over 150,000 distinct CDR3 sequences, roughly 7% observed once, and the top ten hold about 5.9%. This clonotype has at least ten counts. What it binds is unknown. The CDR3 has 14 amino acids. Trimming cost V 4 bases and J 2 bases, with 10 bases left between them. CDR1 and CDR2 from the germline V gene are SGHRS and YFSETQ. The chain joins TRBV5-1 to TRBJ1-3, with D unresolved. Sample: PBMCs, taken before TCRalphabeta/CD19-depleted stem cell transplant. The clonotype was recovered from a boy between 2 and 10 years old with acute lymphoblastic leukemia, due to receive a stem cell transplant. The CDR3 DNA reads TGCGCCAGCAGCACCGGGTTGACTGGAAACACCATATATTTT. Protein product: CASSTGLTGNTIYF. Complete variable domain (other parts from reference TRBV5-1 and TRBJ1-3): KAGVTQTPRYLIKTRGQQVTLSCSPISGHRSVSWYQQTPGQGLQFLFEYFSETQRNKGNFPGRFSGRQFSNSRSEMNVSTLELGDSALYLCASSTGLTGNTIYFGEGSWLTVV.